The rows below give T cell receptor beta chains drawn from one sample of a study of OX40 agonist ivuxolimab in advanced cancers. Clones were sequenced by immunoSEQ multiplex PCR, and TCRdb holds only the in-frame ones, with some missing. The sample has more than 10,000 clones; 75% to 90% are singletons. Here the sequenced sample was CD4+ or CD8+ T cells sorted from blood, taken in a trial of the OX40 agonist ivuxolimab. The receptors come from an adult with an advanced solid tumor such as melanoma, head and neck, liver or kidney cancer. Each CDR3 is given with its conserved first and last residue. A D gene is named only where the DNA matches it firmly. Rows may omit the clone size; those that give it use once, few, many or a size class.

v_gene	d_gene	abundance	j_gene	CDR3nt	CDR3aa
TRBV6-5	-	-	TRBJ2-1	TGTGCCAGCATAGACCAGGGAATTTACAATGAGCAGTTCTTC	CASIDQGIYNEQFF
TRBV2	-	few	TRBJ2-5	TGTGCCAGCAGTGAAGGCACAGAGCAAGAGACCCAGTACTTC	CASSEGTEQETQYF
TRBV6-5	-	once	TRBJ1-1	TGTGCCAGCAGTTACGGACGCACTGAAGCTTTCTTT	CASSYGRTEAFF
TRBV6-5	-	-	TRBJ1-3	TGTGCCAGCAAAATCGGGGGGTCTGGAAACACCATATATTTT	CASKIGGSGNTIYF
TRBV19	-	-	TRBJ1-4	TGTGCCAGTAGAACAGTGTATTTAGATGAAAAACTGTTTTTT	CASRTVYLDEKLFF
TRBV6-5	TRBD2	-	TRBJ2-7	TGCGCCAGCAGCTTAGCGGGGGGGCCGAACGAGCAGTACTTC	CASSLAGGPNEQYF
TRBV18	-	-	TRBJ2-5	TGTGCCAGCTCACCGTCTCCGATACAAGAGACCCAGTACTTC	CASSPSPIQETQYF
TRBV7-8	TRBD2	-	TRBJ2-2	TGTGCCAGCAGCTCACCGGGGGGGGGTTTCACCGGGGAGCTGTTTTTT	CASSSPGGGFTGELFF
TRBV7-8	TRBD2	-	TRBJ2-5	TGTGCCAGCAGCTTAGCGGGTTTGGGACTAGCGGAGCTGCAAGAGACCCAGTACTTC	CASSLAGLGLAELQETQYF
TRBV4-2	-	once	TRBJ2-1	TGTGCCAGCAGCCAAGATACCCGGGAGCAGTTCTTC	CASSQDTREQFF
TRBV2	TRBD2	-	TRBJ2-1	TGTGCCAGCAGTGTTATCGGCGGGGGGGCGTTCAATGAGCAGTTCTTC	CASSVIGGGAFNEQFF
TRBV2	-	once	TRBJ2-5	TGTGCCAGCAGGGCGACCGGGAGCCCCGAGAGACAGTACTTC	CASRATGSPERQYF
TRBV27	-	-	TRBJ2-7	TGTGCCAGCAGCCGTAATTGGGGTGGCCACGAGCAGTACTTC	CASSRNWGGHEQYF
TRBV10-3	-	-	TRBJ2-1	TGTGCCATCAGTGAGTATGCCCCCCCTGATGAGCAGTTCTTC	CAISEYAPPDEQFF
TRBV5-1	-	-	TRBJ1-2	TGCGCCAGCGCAGGCCCGGATGGCTACACCTTC	CASAGPDGYTF
TRBV10-2	TRBD2	-	TRBJ2-1	TGCGCCAGCAGTGAATTTAGCGGGAGATTCTACGAGCAGTTCTTC	CASSEFSGRFYEQFF
TRBV4-1	-	few	TRBJ1-5	TGCGCCAGCAGCCAAGAGGGGGCCCAGCCCCAGCATTTT	CASSQEGAQPQHF
TRBV4-1	-	-	TRBJ2-2	TGCGCCAGCAGCCCCTGGAGCGGGGAGCTGTTTTTT	CASSPWSGELFF
TRBV11-2	-	-	TRBJ1-1	TGTGCCAGCAATCCCTTCGGGTCGTGGGACACTGAAGCTTTCTTT	CASNPFGSWDTEAFF
TRBV5-4	-	-	TRBJ2-3	TGTGCCAGCAGAATCCTAGATACGCAGTATTTT	CASRILDTQYF
TRBV6-5	TRBD2	-	TRBJ2-3	TGTGCCAGCAGTTACGAGGCGGGAGGGTCGGATACGCAGTATTTT	CASSYEAGGSDTQYF
TRBV27	-	-	TRBJ2-7	TGTGCCAGCAGCCGGGCTGGGGGCAACTACGAGCAGTACTTC	CASSRAGGNYEQYF
TRBV6-5	-	-	TRBJ1-2	TGTGCCAGCAGTTACTCTGGCTATGGCTACACCTTC	CASSYSGYGYTF
TRBV19	TRBD1	-	TRBJ1-1	TGTGCCAGTAGTATAGAAGGGCAGGGGGTAACTGAAGCTTTCTTT	CASSIEGQGVTEAFF
TRBV5-1	-	once	TRBJ2-2	TGCGCCAGCAGCGCGGAAGGATTCGGGGAGCTGTTTTTT	CASSAEGFGELFF
TRBV14	-	-	TRBJ2-3	TGTGCCAGCAGCCAGCCACCGACAGGAGTGGCCTCCACAGATACGCAGTATTTT	CASSQPPTGVASTDTQYF
TRBV9	-	-	TRBJ2-7	TGTGCCAGCAGCGTCCAAGGGGGGTACGAGCAGTACTTC	CASSVQGGYEQYF
TRBV2	-	-	TRBJ1-1	TGTGCCAGCATTGACACCCCCGGGGCTTTCTTT	CASIDTPGAFF
TRBV5-1	-	-	TRBJ1-1	TGCGCCAGCAGCTTGGCCGCGGGCACTGAAGCTTTCTTT	CASSLAAGTEAFF
TRBV6-1	-	few	TRBJ2-7	TGTGCCAGCAGTGAAGCTGGAGACAGTTCCTACGAGCAGTACTTC	CASSEAGDSSYEQYF